Included here is one TCR beta chain sequence, with context. The antigen remains undetermined. This specimen comes from a study of OX40 agonist ivuxolimab in advanced cancers. Across the whole study: Those treated in dose escalation had hepatocellular carcinoma, melanoma, renal cell cancer or head and neck cancer. The study, taken as a whole, reports: Determination of antigen specificity was not performed for the expanded peripheral T cells.

Some clones are missing from TCRdb's copy, which holds only in-frame ones; the method was immunoSEQ multiplex PCR. This table holds 90,000 to 120,000 clones, around 93% found once. Unmatched junction bases numbered 17, after V lost 3 bases and J lost 7 bases. Germline V gives CDR1 MDHEN, CDR2 SYDVKM. This CDR3 spans 18 amino acids. The clonotype comes from an adult with an advanced solid tumor such as melanoma, head and neck, liver or kidney cancer. This specimen consisted of CD4+ or CD8+ T cells sorted from blood, obtained in a trial of the OX40 agonist ivuxolimab. V gene TRBV28 combines with J gene TRBJ2-1; 8 positions agree with TRBD2. Here the CDR3 reads CASSFLPHTSGPGNEQFF. CDR3 in DNA: TGTGCCAGCAGTTTCCTCCCCCACACTAGCGGACCTGGGAATGAGCAGTTCTTC. Based on the CDR3 plus reference TRBV28 and TRBJ2-1, the full variable domain is DVKVTQSSRYLVKRTGEKVFLECVQDMDHENMFWYRQDPGLGLRLIYFSYDVKMKEKGDIPEGYSVSREKKERFSLILESASTNQTSMYLCASSFLPHTSGPGNEQFFGPGTRLTVL.